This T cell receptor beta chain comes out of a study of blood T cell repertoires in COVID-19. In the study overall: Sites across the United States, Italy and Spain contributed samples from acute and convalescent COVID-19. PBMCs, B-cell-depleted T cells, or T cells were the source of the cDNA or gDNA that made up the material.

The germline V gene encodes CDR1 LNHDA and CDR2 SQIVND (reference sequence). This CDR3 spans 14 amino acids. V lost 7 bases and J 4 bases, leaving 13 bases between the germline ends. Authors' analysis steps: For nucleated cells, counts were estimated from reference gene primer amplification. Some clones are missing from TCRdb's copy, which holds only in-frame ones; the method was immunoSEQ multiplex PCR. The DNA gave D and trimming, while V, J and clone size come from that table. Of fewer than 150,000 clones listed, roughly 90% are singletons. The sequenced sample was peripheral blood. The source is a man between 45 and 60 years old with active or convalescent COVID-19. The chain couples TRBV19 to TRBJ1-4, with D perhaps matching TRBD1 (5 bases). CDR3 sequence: CASKETAVNEKLFF. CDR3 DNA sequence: TGTGCCAGTAAGGAGACAGCCGTTAATGAAAAACTGTTTTTT.